The 30 T cell receptor beta chains presented below share a single source sample, sequenced in a study of technical replicates of blood from four donors. Only in-frame clones appear in the TCRdb table, and some are missing; sequencing was by immunoSEQ multiplex PCR. The data show tens of thousands of clones, 85% to 95% seen once. Source material: T cells isolated from PBMCs. The receptor source for this set is a human donor in good health.

The chain has TRBV28 and TRBJ1-4; no clear D gene. The CDR3 extends over 15 amino acids. V lost 2 bases and J 5 bases, leaving 12 bases between the germline ends. CDR1 is MDHEN, CDR2 SYDVKM, per germline. The CDR3 here is CASSLKQAYNEKLFF. Here the CDR3 DNA reads TGTGCCAGCAGTTTAAAGCAGGCTTACAATGAAAAACTGTTTTTT.

The chain uses TRBV9 and TRBJ2-5; 12 bases align to TRBD2. Unmatched junction bases numbered 5, after V lost 0 bases and J lost 5 bases. Germline V gene lookup returns CDR1 SGDLS and CDR2 YYNGEE. The CDR3 contains 16 residues. Here the CDR3 DNA reads TGTGCCAGCAGCGTAGATCCTAGCGGGAGGGGGGAGACCCAGTACTTC. As protein: CASSVDPSGRGETQYF.

The J gene is TRBJ2-7, the V gene TRBV4-1; 11 bases line up with TRBD1. J was trimmed by 4 bases and V by 4 bases; bases with no gene match: 3. The germline V gene has CDR1 MGHRA and CDR2 YSYEKL. CDR3 length: 14 amino acids. The DNA for the CDR3 is TGCGCCAGCAGCCCGGGACAGGGGGGATACGAGCAGTACTTC. As protein: CASSPGQGGYEQYF.

J is TRBJ2-5 and V is TRBV5-1; 8 bases line up with TRBD1. The CDR3 runs 16 residues. Per germline, CDR1 SGHRS and CDR2 YFSETQ. Trimming at V came to 3 bases and at J to 2 bases, leaving 9 bases not matched to a gene. The CDR3 region has the DNA TGCGCCAGCAGCTCCGCGCCGGGGACAGGTCAAGAGACCCAGTACTTC. It specifies CASSSAPGTGQETQYF.

The rearrangement uses TRBV9 and TRBJ1-1; the D gene is possibly TRBD1 (5 bases). Germline V gene data show CDR1 as SGDLS and CDR2 as YYNGEE. The CDR3 sequence is 11 residues long. V shed 8 bases and J shed 12 bases, with 17 bases lying between them. The CDR3 reads CASSAGAETFF. The CDR3 DNA sequence: TGTGCCAGTTCTGCTGGGGCGGAAACTTTCTTT.

This rearrangement joins TRBV6-5 to TRBJ2-3; a possible D gene is TRBD2 (5 bases). CDR1 MNHEY and CDR2 SVGAGI come from the germline V gene. The CDR3 length is 14 residues. V was trimmed by 2 bases and J by 4 bases, leaving 10 bases between them. The CDR3: CASSYTGNADTQYF. CDR3 sequence (DNA): TGTGCCAGCAGTTACACGGGAAACGCAGATACGCAGTATTTT.

J is TRBJ1-4 and V is TRBV5-6, with 12 positions matching TRBD1. V was pared by 7 bases and J by 8 bases, with 12 bases of the junction left unmatched. The CDR3 is 16 residues long. Germline V gene sequence: CDR1 SGHDT, CDR2 YYEEEE. CDR3 nucleotides: TGTGCCAGCTACTATGGGACAGGGGGCGCTCAGGAAAAACTGTTTTTT. Amino acid sequence: CASYYGTGGAQEKLFF.

The count of this clone is one. The rearrangement links TRBV5-1 to TRBJ2-7, with TRBD1 matching 7 bases. The V gene end was trimmed by 3 bases and the J gene end by 0 bases; junction bases not matched to a gene: 9. CDR3 size: 16 residues. Germline CDR1 SGHRS, CDR2 YFSETQ. The CDR3 spells CASSSDRDRSSYEQYF. CDR3 DNA sequence: TGCGCCAGCAGCTCGGACCGGGACAGAAGCTCCTACGAGCAGTACTTC.

The rearrangement links TRBV2 to TRBJ2-7; possibly TRBD2 for D (6 bases). Germline V lookup: CDR1 SNHLY, CDR2 FYNNEI. CDR3 size: 14 residues. Trimming cost V 4 bases and J 3 bases, with 13 bases left between them. The CDR3 DNA follows: TGTGCCAGCAGTGCTTTGCGGGGAGGCTACGAGCAGTACTTC. Encoded protein: CASSALRGGYEQYF.

The V call is TRBV7-9, the J call TRBJ1-1; D remains unclear. Germline CDR1 is SEHNR and CDR2 is FQNEAQ (reference sequence). This CDR3 is 15 amino acids long. V was shortened by 1 base and J by 7 bases, with 16 bases between the two germline ends. The CDR3 nucleotides are TGTGCCAGCAGCTTAGAATTAGAGACTATAGATGAAGCTTTCTTT. Translation gives CASSLELETIDEAFF.

The rearrangement joins TRBV5-1 to TRBJ1-1; maybe TRBD1 (6 bases). From germline, CDR1 is SGHRS and CDR2 YFSETQ. This CDR3 is built from 14 residues. V was clipped by 4 bases and J by 2 bases, with 12 bases between them. DNA for the CDR3: TGCGCCAGCAGCCTCAGGGGCGATAACACTGAAGCTTTCTTT. Residues: CASSLRGDNTEAFF.

V gene TRBV6-5 combines with J gene TRBJ1-1; no reliable D call. The V gene lost 5 bases and the J gene lost 2 bases, with 9 bases spanning the gap. Germline loops: CDR1 MNHEY, CDR2 SVGAGI. CDR3 length: 13 residues. The CDR3 nucleotides read TGTGCCAGCAGTCTGGACTCAAACACTGAAGCTTTCTTT. Residues: CASSLDSNTEAFF.

The chain has TRBV5-5 and TRBJ2-7; 12 bases are a match to TRBD2. CDR1 and CDR2 (germline): SGHKS, YYEKEE (reference sequence). This CDR3 is built from 15 residues. After removal of 3 bases from V and 5 bases from J, the junction contained 6 bases not matched to a gene. The CDR3 spells CASSWTSGKGHEQYF. The CDR3 DNA reads TGTGCCAGCAGCTGGACTAGCGGGAAGGGCCACGAGCAGTACTTC.

The chain is built from TRBV9 and TRBJ1-3, with 7 bases fitting TRBD1. Germline V gene data show CDR1 as SGDLS and CDR2 as YYNGEE. CDR3 length equals 15 residues. J gave up 0 bases and V 5 bases, and 5 bases lay outside the gene matches. CDR3 loop: CASSWTGFSGNTIYF. Here the CDR3 DNA reads TGTGCCAGCAGTTGGACAGGCTTCTCTGGAAACACCATATATTTT.

The CDR3 bases are TGTGCCAGTCGACTAGCGGAGAACTACGAGCAGTACTTC. Residues: CASRLAENYEQYF. The chain links TRBV6-5 to TRBJ2-7, with TRBD2 identical over 9 bases. J lost 3 bases, V lost 9 bases, and 6 bases had no gene match. Germline lookup yields CDR1 MNHEY and CDR2 SVGAGI. The CDR3 loop spans 13 amino acids.

The chain combines TRBV30 with TRBJ2-7; D is perhaps TRBD2 (6 bases). Between the trimmed V and J ends, which lost 4 bases and 4 bases, there was a span of 14 bases. Germline CDR1 reads GTSNPN; CDR2 reads SVGIG (reference sequence). There are 13 residues in the CDR3. Here the CDR3 reads CAWTGLNSYEQYF. The CDR3 DNA reads as TGTGCCTGGACCGGACTAAACTCGTACGAGCAGTACTTC.

The chain joins TRBV30 to TRBJ1-5; maybe TRBD1 (5 bases). Trimming shortened V by 8 bases and J by 1 base, and 12 bases separated the two germline ends. CDR1 GTSNPN and CDR2 SVGIG come from the germline V gene (reference sequence). This CDR3 contains 13 residues. CDR3 region: CASTGGSNQPQHF. CDR3 coding DNA: TGTGCCAGTACAGGTGGGAGCAATCAGCCCCAGCATTTT.

This clone is a singleton in its sample. The chain has TRBV2 and TRBJ1-5; no clear D gene. Germline V gene lookup returns CDR1 SNHLY and CDR2 FYNNEI. V was clipped by 1 base and J by 5 bases, with 6 bases between them. The CDR3 consists of 13 residues. The CDR3 nucleotides read TGTGCCAGCAGTGAAGGCGTTTATCAGCCCCAGCATTTT. Translation: CASSEGVYQPQHF.

The chain recombines TRBV19 with TRBJ2-7; 12 bases map to TRBD2. CDR3 size: 19 residues. Germline lookup yields CDR1 LNHDA and CDR2 SQIVND (reference sequence). Trimming removed 2 bases from V and 3 bases from J; junction bases left unmatched: 14. As DNA, the CDR3 is TGTGCCAGTAGTATACGAAGGCTAGCGGGAGGGCCCTACCTCTACGAGCAGTACTTC. This codes for CASSIRRLAGGPYLYEQYF. The entire variable domain, with the rest obtained from reference TRBV19 and TRBJ2-7, is as follows: DGGITQSPKYLFRKEGQNVTLSCEQNLNHDAMYWYRQDPGQGLRLIYYSQIVNDFQKGDIAEGYSVSREKKESFPLTVTSAQKNPTAFYLCASSIRRLAGGPYLYEQYFGPGTRLTVT.

The rearrangement links TRBV25-1 to TRBJ1-5, with 10 bases matching TRBD1. Germline V lookup: CDR1 MGHDK, CDR2 SYGVNS. This CDR3 has 14 residues. Trimming at V came to 4 bases and at J to 7 bases, leaving 4 bases not matched to a gene. CDR3 loop: CASSATGGFQPQHF. The CDR3 nucleotides are TGTGCCAGCAGTGCGACAGGGGGCTTCCAGCCCCAGCATTTT. The variable domain in full, completed from reference TRBV25-1 and TRBJ1-5, reads EADIYQTPRYLVIGTGKKITLECSQTMGHDKMYWYQQDPGMELHLIHYSYGVNSTEKGDLSSESTVSRIRTEHFPLTLESARPSHTSQYLCASSATGGFQPQHFGDGTRLSIL.

This chain joins TRBV6-6 and TRBJ2-6, with TRBD1 identical over 8 bases. The CDR3 runs 15 residues. The J segment lost 3 bases and the V segment lost 2 bases, leaving 0 bases of the junction unmatched. In germline, CDR1 is MNHNY, CDR2 SVGAGI (reference sequence). The CDR3 nucleotides read TGTGCCAGCAGTTACGACAGGGGTGGGGCCAACGTCCTGACTTTC. Translating gives CASSYDRGGANVLTF.

As DNA, the CDR3 is TGTGCCATCAGTGAGGGTGGGGAGGCAGATACGCAGTATTTT. Translated: CAISEGGEADTQYF. The chain joins TRBV10-3 to TRBJ2-3, with D perhaps TRBD2 (6 bases). Germline-derived CDR1 and CDR2 are ENHRY and SYGVKD. The CDR3 sequence is 14 residues long. The V end lost 2 bases, the J end lost 4 bases, and 10 bases lay between the germline ends.

The chain couples TRBV30 to TRBJ1-5, with TRBD1 matching 9 bases. The CDR3 is 14 residues long. Unmatched junction bases numbered 10, after V lost 7 bases and J lost 6 bases. CDR1 and CDR2 from the germline V gene are GTSNPN and SVGIG (reference sequence). The CDR3 DNA is TGTGCCTCCCGGTCCGACAGGGGGACTCAGCCCCAGCATTTT. It yields the protein CASRSDRGTQPQHF.

The gene calls are TRBV7-8 and TRBJ1-5; 12 positions match TRBD1. The CDR3 has 21 amino acids. The V segment lost 4 bases and the J segment 2 bases; nucleotides outside the gene matches: 18. Germline assignment: CDR1 SGHVS and CDR2 FQNEAQ. CDR3 sequence (DNA): TGTGCCAGCAGCTCAACTTTTCCAGGGACAGGGGGCCTGTCGGGCAATCAGCCCCAGCATTTT. Its translation is CASSSTFPGTGGLSGNQPQHF.

V is TRBV6-5 and J is TRBJ2-7, with D tentatively TRBD2 (5 bases). The CDR3 contains 14 residues. Per the germline V gene, CDR1 is MNHEY and CDR2 is SVGAGI. V shed 0 bases and J shed 4 bases, with 10 bases lying between them. The CDR3 loop reads CASSYSGVWYEQYF. The DNA of the CDR3 is TGTGCCAGCAGTTACTCGGGAGTGTGGTACGAGCAGTACTTC.

The chain is built from TRBV18 and TRBJ1-4, with 8 bases that match TRBD1. The CDR3 contains 16 residues. Per germline, CDR1 KGHSH and CDR2 LQKENI. The trim removed 4 bases at V and 7 bases at J, leaving 11 bases unmatched. In nucleotides, the CDR3 is TGTGCCAGCTCACTCCCCGGGACAGGCTTGAGTGAAAAACTGTTTTTT. Protein sequence: CASSLPGTGLSEKLFF.

This chain links TRBV21-1 with TRBJ2-1; the table's D call, TRBD2, has no DNA check behind it. TRBV21-1 is recorded as a pseudogene. This CDR3 has 16 residues. The CDR3 nucleotides are TGTGCCAGCAGCCCCTGGGGACTAGCGGCCTACAATGAGCAGTTCTTC. It encodes CASSPWGLAAYNEQFF.

CDR3 amino acids: CASSVWREAGYEQYF. The DNA of the CDR3 is TGTGCCAGCAGCGTCTGGCGGGAGGCCGGCTACGAGCAGTACTTC. The rearrangement uses TRBV7-2 and TRBJ2-7; 8 positions agree with TRBD2. V lost 5 bases, J lost 3 bases, and 9 bases stayed unmatched. Germline V gene sequence: CDR1 SGHTA, CDR2 FQGNSA. The CDR3 contains 15 residues.

The chain carries TRBV6-5 and TRBJ2-1, with 9 positions matching TRBD2. V gave up 8 bases and J gave up 0 bases; unmatched junction bases: 5. This CDR3 has 15 residues. In germline, CDR1 is MNHEY, CDR2 SVGAGI. The CDR3: CASGGGRASYNEQFF. CDR3 coding DNA: TGTGCCAGCGGCGGCGGGAGGGCCTCCTACAATGAGCAGTTCTTC.

J is TRBJ2-7 and V is TRBV7-2, with 8 bases identical to TRBD2. Germline V gene data show CDR1 as SGHTA and CDR2 as FQGNSA. This CDR3 spans 13 amino acids. Trimming cost V 3 bases and J 4 bases; bases outside gene matches: 2. The CDR3 DNA sequence: TGTGCCAGCAGCTTCCGGGAGGGGTACGAGCAGTACTTC. Its translation is CASSFREGYEQYF.